This T cell receptor beta chain was identified in a study of cytomegalovirus exposure and HLA in healthy donors. Per germline, CDR1 SGHAT and CDR2 FQNNGV. CDR3 length: 13 residues. V gave up 4 bases and J gave up 8 bases; unmatched junction bases: 5. The PCR employed 60 Vbeta primers together with 13 Jbeta primers. Sequencing was performed with immunoSEQ multiplex PCR; in TCRdb, only in-frame clones are kept and a portion is missing. The table records roughly 120,000 clones, over 60% of them present only once. The chain carries TRBV11-2 and TRBJ2-1; 7 positions agree with TRBD2. The sample comprised PBMCs. This receptor was obtained from a woman aged 55-75 years in good health and CMV-seropositive. As DNA, the CDR3 is TGTGCCAGCAGCTCGCTAGCGGTTTATGAGCAGTTCTTC. Translating gives CASSSLAVYEQFF.